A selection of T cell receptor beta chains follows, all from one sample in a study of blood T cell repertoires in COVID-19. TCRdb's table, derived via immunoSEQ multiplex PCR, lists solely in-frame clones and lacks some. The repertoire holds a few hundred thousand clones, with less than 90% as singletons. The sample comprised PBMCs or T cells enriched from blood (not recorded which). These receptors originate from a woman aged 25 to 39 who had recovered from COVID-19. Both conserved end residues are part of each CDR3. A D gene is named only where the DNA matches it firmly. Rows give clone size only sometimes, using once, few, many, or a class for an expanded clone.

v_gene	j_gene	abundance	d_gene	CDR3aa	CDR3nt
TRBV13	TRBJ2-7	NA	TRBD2	CASSVTSGVSYEQYF	TGTGCCAGCAGCGTGACTAGCGGCGTCTCCTACGAGCAGTACTTC
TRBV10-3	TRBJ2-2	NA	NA	CAISASRGDTGELFF	TGTGCCATCAGTGCTTCACGCGGAGACACCGGGGAGCTGTTTTTT
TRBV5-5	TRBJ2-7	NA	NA	CASSLWHSYEQYF	TGTGCCAGCAGCTTGTGGCATTCCTACGAGCAGTACTTC
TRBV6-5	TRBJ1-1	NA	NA	CASARQGLNTEAFF	TGTGCCAGCGCGAGGCAGGGCCTGAACACTGAAGCTTTCTTT
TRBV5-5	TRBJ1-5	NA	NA	CASSFGGSNQPQHF	TGTGCCAGCAGCTTTGGGGGGAGCAATCAGCCCCAGCATTTT
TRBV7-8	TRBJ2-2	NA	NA	CASSLASGLDGELFF	TGTGCCAGCAGCTTAGCGAGTGGACTCGACGGGGAGCTGTTTTTT
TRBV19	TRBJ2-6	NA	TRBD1	CASSRTGDGANVLTF	TGTGCCAGTAGTAGGACAGGGGACGGGGCCAACGTCCTGACTTTC
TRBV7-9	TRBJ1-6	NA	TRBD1	CASSYGDRDNSPLHF	TGTGCCAGCAGTTACGGGGACAGAGATAATTCACCCCTCCACTTT
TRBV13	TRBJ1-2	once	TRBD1	CASSLATGGYGYTF	TGTGCCAGCAGCTTGGCTACAGGGGGCTACGGCTACACCTTC
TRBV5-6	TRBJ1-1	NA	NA	CASSAAGDMNTEAFF	TGTGCCAGCAGCGCTGCAGGGGACATGAACACTGAAGCTTTCTTT
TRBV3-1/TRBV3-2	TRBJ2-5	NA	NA	CASSQVLASLETQYF	TGTGCCAGCAGCCAAGTCTTAGCCAGCCTAGAGACCCAGTACTTC
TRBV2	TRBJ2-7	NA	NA	CASSERGFDEQYF	TGTGCCAGCAGTGAAAGGGGTTTTGACGAGCAGTACTTC
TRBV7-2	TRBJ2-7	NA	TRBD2	CASSLDPTSGGYEQYF	TGTGCCAGCAGCTTAGACCCGACTAGCGGGGGCTACGAGCAGTACTTC
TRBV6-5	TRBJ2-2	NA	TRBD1	CASDHRGAGELFF	TGTGCCAGCGACCACAGGGGGGCCGGGGAGCTGTTTTTT
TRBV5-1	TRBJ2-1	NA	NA	CASSQAGSSYNEQFF	TGCGCCAGCAGCCAAGCGGGCAGCTCCTACAATGAGCAGTTCTTC
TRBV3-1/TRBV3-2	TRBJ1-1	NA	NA	CASFEKAGRGNTEAFF	TGTGCCAGCTTTGAAAAGGCGGGGAGGGGGAACACTGAAGCTTTCTTT
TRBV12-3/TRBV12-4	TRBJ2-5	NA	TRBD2	CASSWGGETQYF	TGTGCCAGCAGTTGGGGGGGAGAGACCCAGTACTTC
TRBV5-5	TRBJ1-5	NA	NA	CASSFVGGDQPQHF	TGTGCCAGCAGCTTCGTAGGGGGGGATCAGCCCCAGCATTTT
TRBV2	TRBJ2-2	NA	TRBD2	CASRPGGATGELFF	TGTGCCAGCAGGCCCGGGGGGGCGACCGGGGAGCTGTTTTTT
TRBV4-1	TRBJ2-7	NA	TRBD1	CASSNPGQGVEQYF	TGCGCCAGCAGCAACCCGGGACAGGGGGTCGAGCAGTACTTC
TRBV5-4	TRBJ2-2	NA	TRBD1	CASSLGQVINTGELFF	TGTGCCAGCAGCCTAGGACAGGTCATAAACACCGGGGAGCTGTTTTTT
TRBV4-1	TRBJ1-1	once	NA	CASSYGGPNTEAFF	TGCGCCAGCTCCTACGGGGGACCGAACACTGAAGCTTTCTTT
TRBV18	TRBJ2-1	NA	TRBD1	CASSTQGQTYNEQFF	TGTGCCAGCTCAACTCAGGGACAGACCTACAATGAGCAGTTCTTC
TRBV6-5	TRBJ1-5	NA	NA	CASSSRGRNQPQHF	TGTGCCAGCAGTTCCAGGGGCAGGAATCAGCCCCAGCATTTT
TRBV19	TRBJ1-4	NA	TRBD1	CASSTPGGMGEKLFF	TGTGCCAGTAGTACACCAGGGGGCATGGGTGAAAAACTGTTTTTT
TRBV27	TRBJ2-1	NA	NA	CASSLWSGARNEQFF	TGTGCCAGCAGTTTATGGTCGGGAGCGAGGAATGAGCAGTTCTTC
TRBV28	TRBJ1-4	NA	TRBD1	CASSNYGTGNEKLFF	TGTGCCAGCAGTAATTACGGGACAGGGAATGAAAAACTGTTTTTT
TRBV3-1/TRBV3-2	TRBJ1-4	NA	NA	CASSQAAVRGHEKLFF	TGTGCCAGCAGCCAAGCAGCCGTCCGAGGGCATGAAAAACTGTTTTTT
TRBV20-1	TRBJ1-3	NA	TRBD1	CSASTGAYSGNTIYF	TGCAGTGCTAGTACAGGGGCCTACTCTGGAAACACCATATATTTT
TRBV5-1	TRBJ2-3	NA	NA	CASSLRPGGPPDTQYF	TGCGCCAGCAGCTTGCGTCCCGGGGGGCCGCCAGATACGCAGTATTTT
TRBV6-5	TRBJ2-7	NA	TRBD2	CASTPTSGTYEQYF	TGTGCCAGCACACCCACTAGCGGAACCTACGAGCAGTACTTC
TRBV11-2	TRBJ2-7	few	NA	CASSLGLSSYEQYF	TGTGCCAGCAGCTTAGGGTTGAGCTCCTACGAGCAGTACTTC
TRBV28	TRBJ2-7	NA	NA	CASSGGTASSYEQYF	TGTGCCAGCAGTGGAGGGACGGCGAGCTCCTACGAGCAGTACTTC
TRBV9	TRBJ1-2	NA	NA	CASSVAPGTNYGYTF	TGTGCCAGCAGCGTAGCCCCAGGTACTAACTATGGCTACACCTTC
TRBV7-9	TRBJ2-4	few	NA	CASSISGAAKNIQYF	TGTGCCAGCAGCATTAGTGGGGCGGCCAAAAACATTCAGTACTTC
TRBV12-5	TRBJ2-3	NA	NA	CASGPQQATDTQYF	TGTGCTAGTGGGCCACAACAGGCCACAGATACGCAGTATTTT
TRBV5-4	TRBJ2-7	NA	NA	CASSLDGGGVYEQYF	TGTGCCAGCAGCTTAGACGGTGGCGGTGTCTACGAGCAGTACTTC
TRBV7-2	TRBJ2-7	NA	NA	CASSLPRRGTYEQYF	TGTGCCAGCAGCTTACCGCGCCGGGGAACCTACGAGCAGTACTTC
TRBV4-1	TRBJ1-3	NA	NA	CASSQAGISGNTIYF	TGCGCCAGCAGCCAAGCAGGGATCTCTGGAAACACCATATATTTT
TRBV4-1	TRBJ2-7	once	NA	CASSQEARSYEQYF	TGCGCCAGCAGCCAAGAGGCTAGATCCTACGAGCAGTACTTC
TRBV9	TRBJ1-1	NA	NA	CASSPGWGGNTEAFF	TGTGCCAGCAGCCCGGGTTGGGGGGGCAACACTGAAGCTTTCTTT
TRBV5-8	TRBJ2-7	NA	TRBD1	CASYLRGTGSYEQYF	TGTGCCAGCTATTTGAGGGGGACAGGGTCCTACGAGCAGTACTTC
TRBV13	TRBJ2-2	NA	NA	CASSFFSGLFTGELFF	TGTGCCAGCAGCTTTTTCTCAGGGTTGTTCACCGGGGAGCTGTTTTTT
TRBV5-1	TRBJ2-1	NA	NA	CASSGKRPGDSYNEQFF	TGCGCCAGCAGCGGAAAACGCCCAGGGGACTCCTACAATGAGCAGTTCTTC
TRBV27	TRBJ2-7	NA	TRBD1	CASSWLRDRGSEQYF	TGTGCCAGCAGTTGGCTTAGGGACAGGGGAAGTGAGCAGTACTTC
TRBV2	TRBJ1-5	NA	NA	CASIKDSLYSNQPQHF	TGTGCCAGCATTAAGGACAGCCTATATAGCAATCAGCCCCAGCATTTT
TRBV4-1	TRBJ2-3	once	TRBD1	CASSTRTGGWADTQYF	TGCGCCAGCAGCACTCGGACAGGTGGATGGGCAGATACGCAGTATTTT
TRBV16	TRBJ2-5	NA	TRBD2	CASSQYRGDQETQYF	TGTGCCAGCAGCCAATACCGGGGGGATCAAGAGACCCAGTACTTC